This T cell receptor (beta chain) was recorded in a study of blood T cells in healthy people across ages. Alongside a J-beta primer mix, a sample-barcoded 5' primer served in a second PCR lasting about 7 to 11 cycles. TCRdb called the 5' RACE reads again in MiXCR, with one record for every CDR3 protein. The table shows some 780,000 distinct CDR3 sequences, with more than 50% occurring only once. The CDR3 length is 12 residues. Trimming cost V 6 bases and J 5 bases, with 13 bases left between them. Germline loops: CDR1 DFQATT, CDR2 SNEGSKA (reference sequence). Study-wide points: Measured against age, TCR beta diversity per million T cells decreased in a roughly linear manner.

Each donor gave 9.5 to 10 milliliters of peripheral blood. This clonotype has only a few counts. Its antigen is unknown. The J gene is TRBJ1-2, the V gene TRBV20-1; the D gene is possibly TRBD1 (5 bases). Sequencing was carried out using blood. This sequence was found in a man aged 35 to 55 in good health. This chain's CDR3 is CSALGDVYGYTF. The CDR3 bases are TGCAGTGCCCTAGGGGACGTGTATGGCTACACCTTC.